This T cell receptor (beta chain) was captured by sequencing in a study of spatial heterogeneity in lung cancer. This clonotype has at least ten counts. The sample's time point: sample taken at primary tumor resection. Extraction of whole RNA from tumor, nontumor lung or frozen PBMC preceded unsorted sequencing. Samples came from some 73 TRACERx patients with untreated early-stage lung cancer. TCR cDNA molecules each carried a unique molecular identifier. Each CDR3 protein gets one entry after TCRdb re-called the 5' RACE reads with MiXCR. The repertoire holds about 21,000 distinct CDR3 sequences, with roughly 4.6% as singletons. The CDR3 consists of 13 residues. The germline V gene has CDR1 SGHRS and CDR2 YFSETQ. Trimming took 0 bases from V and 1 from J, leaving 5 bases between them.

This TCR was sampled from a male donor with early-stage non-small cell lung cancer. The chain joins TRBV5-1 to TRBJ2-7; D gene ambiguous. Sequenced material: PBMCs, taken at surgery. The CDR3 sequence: CASSLVRSYEQYF. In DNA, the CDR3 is TGCGCCAGCAGCTTGGTTCGTTCCTACGAGCAGTACTTC. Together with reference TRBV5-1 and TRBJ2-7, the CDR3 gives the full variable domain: KAGVTQTPRYLIKTRGQQVTLSCSPISGHRSVSWYQQTPGQGLQFLFEYFSETQRNKGNFPGRFSGRQFSNSRSEMNVSTLELGDSALYLCASSLVRSYEQYFGPGTRLTVT.